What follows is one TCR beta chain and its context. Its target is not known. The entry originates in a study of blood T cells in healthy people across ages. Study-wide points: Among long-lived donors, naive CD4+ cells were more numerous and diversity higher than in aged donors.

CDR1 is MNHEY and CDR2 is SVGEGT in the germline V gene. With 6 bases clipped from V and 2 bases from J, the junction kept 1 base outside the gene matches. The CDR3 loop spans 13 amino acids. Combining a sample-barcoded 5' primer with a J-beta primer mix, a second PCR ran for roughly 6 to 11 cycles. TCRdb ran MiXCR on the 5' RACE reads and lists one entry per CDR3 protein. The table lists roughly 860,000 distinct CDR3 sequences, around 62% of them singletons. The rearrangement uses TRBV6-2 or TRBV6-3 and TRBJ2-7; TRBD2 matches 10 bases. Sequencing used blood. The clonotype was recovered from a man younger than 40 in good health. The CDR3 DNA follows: TGTGCCAGCAGGGGGACTAGCGCCTACGAGCAGTACTTC. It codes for CASRGTSAYEQYF.